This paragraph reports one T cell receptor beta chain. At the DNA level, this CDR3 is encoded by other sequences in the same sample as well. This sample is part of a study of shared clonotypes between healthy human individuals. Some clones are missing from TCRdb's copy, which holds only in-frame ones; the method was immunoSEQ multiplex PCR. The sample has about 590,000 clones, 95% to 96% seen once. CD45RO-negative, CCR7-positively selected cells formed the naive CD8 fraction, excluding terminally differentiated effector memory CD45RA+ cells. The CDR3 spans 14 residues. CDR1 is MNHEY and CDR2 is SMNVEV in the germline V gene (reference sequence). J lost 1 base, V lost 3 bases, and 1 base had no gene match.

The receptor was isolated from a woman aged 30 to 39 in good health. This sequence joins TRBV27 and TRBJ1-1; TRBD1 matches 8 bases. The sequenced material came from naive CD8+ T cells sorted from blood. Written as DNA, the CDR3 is TGTGCCAGCAGTTTTGGACAGGGGAACACTGAAGCTTTCTTT. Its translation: CASSFGQGNTEAFF.